One sample yielded the 13 T cell receptor beta chains listed below, sequenced in a study of Graves' ophthalmopathy and Graves' hyperthyroidism. RNA served as the template for amplifying TCR beta CDR3 regions. The authors performed first-round RT-PCR with HTBI primers and then a second-round multiplex PCR. TCRdb reanalysed the multiplex PCR reads using MiXCR and keeps one entry per CDR3 protein. The sample yields nearly 400,000 distinct CDR3 sequences, 18% seen once. The source material was peripheral blood. Source of these receptors: a woman between 18 and 29 years old with Graves' ophthalmopathy.

In its sample, this clonotype was seen many times. The rearrangement joins TRBV7-2 to TRBJ1-3, with no clear D. The length of the CDR3 is 15 residues. Trimming stripped 8 bases from V and 6 bases from J, with 20 bases between. CDR1 and CDR2 (germline): SGHTA, FQGNSA. The CDR3 nucleotides are TGTGCCAGCGGGAAGACGCAAACTCTGGCAAACACCATATATTTT. Translated, it gives CASGKTQTLANTIYF.

V and J are TRBV28 and TRBJ1-5; 11 nucleotides align to TRBD1. The CDR3 consists of 18 residues. The J segment lost 2 bases and the V segment lost 0 bases, leaving 6 bases of the junction unmatched. The germline V gene has CDR1 MDHEN and CDR2 SYDVKM. CDR3 nucleotide sequence: TGTGCCAGCAGTTTATGGGGGACAGGGGGATCGGGCAATCAGCCCCAGCATTTT. Translating it yields CASSLWGTGGSGNQPQHF. Complete variable domain (other parts from reference TRBV28 and TRBJ1-5): DVKVTQSSRYLVKRTGEKVFLECVQDMDHENMFWYRQDPGLGLRLIYFSYDVKMKEKGDIPEGYSVSREKKERFSLILESASTNQTSMYLCASSLWGTGGSGNQPQHFGDGTRLSIL.

This clonotype was recorded many times. The chain joins TRBV6-2 or TRBV6-3 to TRBJ2-6; 13 bases agree with TRBD2. The V gene's germline CDR1 is MNHEY and CDR2 SVGEGT. There are 21 residues in the CDR3. Germline trimming cut 0 bases from V and 3 bases from J; bases unmatched to any gene: 11. The CDR3 sequence is CASSYSTSTLAGGGGANVLTF. CDR3 nucleotide sequence: TGTGCCAGCAGTTACTCGACCTCAACACTAGCGGGAGGGGGTGGGGCCAACGTCCTGACTTTC.

This clonotype was found many times. The rearrangement links TRBV11-1 to TRBJ2-7; the D gene is possibly TRBD1 (5 bases). Germline V gene data show CDR1 as SGHAT and CDR2 as FQDESV (reference sequence). V lost 6 bases, J lost 3 bases, and 18 bases lay in between. This CDR3 is 15 amino acids long. CDR3 protein: CASSQQVSDRYEQYF. CDR3 in DNA: TGTGCCAGCAGTCAACAGGTGTCGGATCGCTACGAGCAGTACTTC.

This clonotype turned up a few times. The CDR3 spells CASSYSQVSYEQYF. In DNA, the CDR3 is TGTGCCAGCAGTTACTCGCAGGTCTCCTACGAGCAGTACTTC. This chain connects TRBV6-2 or TRBV6-3 to TRBJ2-7; D remains ambiguous. V was trimmed by 0 bases and J by 0 bases, leaving 6 bases between them. Per germline, CDR1 MNHEY and CDR2 SVGEGT. This CDR3 spans 14 amino acids.

This clonotype was observed at least ten times. The V call is TRBV30, the J call TRBJ1-2; D not certain. Germline V gives CDR1 GTSNPN, CDR2 SVGIG (reference sequence). The ends were cut back, 0 bases at V and 8 bases at J, with 16 bases in the middle. This CDR3 is 14 amino acids long. Here the CDR3 reads CAWSVHLGSDGYTF. Written as DNA, the CDR3 is TGTGCCTGGAGTGTTCATTTGGGGAGCGACGGCTACACCTTC.

This clonotype was counted at least ten times. J is TRBJ2-7 and V is TRBV20-1; possible D gene TRBD1, 5 bases. The V gene's germline CDR1 is DFQATT and CDR2 SNEGSKA (reference sequence). The CDR3 loop spans 13 amino acids. The CDR3 loop reads CSTRVPTSYEQYF. Written as DNA, the CDR3 is TGCAGCACCAGGGTCCCCACCTCCTACGAGCAGTACTTC.

This clonotype was detected ten times or more. The chain joins TRBV6-2 or TRBV6-3 to TRBJ2-7; 13 bases are shared with TRBD2. Germline CDR1 MNHEY, CDR2 SVGEGT. CDR3 length: 16 residues. Trimming removed 6 bases from V and 2 bases from J; junction bases left unmatched: 7. This chain's CDR3 is CASSSQGLAGTYEQYF. CDR3 nucleotides: TGTGCCAGCAGCTCGCAGGGACTAGCGGGAACCTACGAGCAGTACTTC.

This clonotype was observed at least ten times. The CDR3 here is CASATPGQGAKNIQYF. The CDR3 DNA is TGTGCCAGCGCGACACCGGGACAGGGAGCCAAAAACATTCAGTACTTC. The V gene is TRBV19, the J gene TRBJ2-4; 9 nucleotides align to TRBD1. CDR3 size: 16 residues. Germline V gene lookup returns CDR1 LNHDA and CDR2 SQIVND (reference sequence). The J segment lost 0 bases and the V segment lost 9 bases, leaving 9 bases of the junction unmatched.

This clonotype showed up many times. The V and J genes are TRBV6-2 or TRBV6-3 and TRBJ1-2; 8 bases fit TRBD1. The CDR3 covers 12 residues. V lost 7 bases and J lost 7; bases outside the gene matches: 5. Germline CDR1 is MNHEY and CDR2 is SVGEGT. The DNA for the CDR3 is TGTGCCAGCAATTATGGACAGGGTGGCTACACCTTC. Translated, it gives CASNYGQGGYTF.

In its sample, this clonotype was seen a few times. V gene TRBV9 combines with J gene TRBJ2-5; 9 bases are shared with TRBD2. The CDR3 length is 18 residues. Germline loops: CDR1 SGDLS, CDR2 YYNGEE. J was trimmed by 4 bases and V by 0 bases; bases with no gene match: 13. CDR3 loop: CASSVGGAAGGSGETQYF. CDR3 coding DNA: TGTGCCAGCAGCGTAGGTGGCGCGGCGGGAGGGTCGGGAGAGACCCAGTACTTC.

The chain couples TRBV6-1 to TRBJ1-1; tentatively, D is TRBD1 (5 bases). V was trimmed by 6 bases and J by 1 base, leaving 6 bases between them. The CDR3 consists of 12 residues. Looked up from germline, CDR1 is MNHNS and CDR2 is SASEGT. CDR3 sequence: CASSGTNTEAFF. The CDR3 DNA follows: TGTGCCAGCAGCGGGACGAACACTGAAGCTTTCTTT.

The sample holds many counts of this clonotype. V usage is TRBV28 and J usage is TRBJ1-5, with D maybe TRBD1 (5 bases). CDR3 length equals 16 residues. Germline CDR1 is MDHEN and CDR2 is SYDVKM. Deletions cut 6 bases from V and 2 bases from J, with 17 bases between. In nucleotides, the CDR3 is TGTGCCAGCAGCCCGACCCAGGGACTGGGCAATCAGCCCCAGCATTTT. Its protein product is CASSPTQGLGNQPQHF.